The clone carrying this TCR beta chain was recorded a few times. Its antigen is currently unknown. The data belong to a study of radiotherapy plus CTLA-4 blockade in lung cancer. Broader study findings: Researchers report tumor-derived TCR clones expanding in blood after radiotherapy plus ipilimumab.

Data came from immunoSEQ multiplex PCR; TCRdb stores just in-frame clones and leaves some out. The table includes roughly 40,000 clones, 75% to 80% detected once. The CDR3 has 15 residues. CDR1 MNHEY and CDR2 SMNVEV come from the germline V gene (reference sequence). V lost 9 bases to trimming and J lost 7 bases, with 21 bases between them. The origin of this receptor is a human donor with non-small cell lung cancer that progressed on radiotherapy plus ipilimumab. The specimen was peripheral blood, collected from a patient treated with radiotherapy plus ipilimumab. V gene TRBV27 combines with J gene TRBJ1-4; possibly TRBD1 for D (5 bases). CDR3 sequence: CASSQRIGGGEKLFF. CDR3 nucleotides: TGTGCCAGTTCCCAGAGGATTGGGGGGGGTGAAAAACTGTTTTTT. The variable domain in full, with the rest retrieved from reference TRBV27 and TRBJ1-4, is EAQVTQNPRYLITVTGKKLTVTCSQNMNHEYMSWYRQDPGLGLRQIYYSMNVEVTDKGDVPEGYKVSRKEKRNFPLILESPSPNQTSLYFCASSQRIGGGEKLFFGSGTQLSVL.